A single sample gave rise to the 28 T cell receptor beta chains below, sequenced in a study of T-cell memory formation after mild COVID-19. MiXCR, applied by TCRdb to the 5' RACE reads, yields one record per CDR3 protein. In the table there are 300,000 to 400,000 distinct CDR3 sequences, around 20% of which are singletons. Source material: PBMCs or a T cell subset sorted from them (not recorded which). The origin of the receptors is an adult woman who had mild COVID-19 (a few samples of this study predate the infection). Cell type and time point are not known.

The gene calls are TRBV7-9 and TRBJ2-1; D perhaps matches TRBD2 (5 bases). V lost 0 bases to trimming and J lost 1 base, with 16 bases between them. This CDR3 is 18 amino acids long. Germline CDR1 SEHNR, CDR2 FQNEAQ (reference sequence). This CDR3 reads CASSLASWHTRSYNEQFF. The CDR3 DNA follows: TGTGCCAGCAGCTTAGCCAGTTGGCATACTAGGTCCTACAATGAGCAGTTCTTC. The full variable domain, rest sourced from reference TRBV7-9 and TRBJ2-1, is DTGVSQNPRHKITKRGQNVTFRCDPISEHNRLYWYRQTLGQGPEFLTYFQNEAQLEKSRLLSDRFSAERPKGSFSTLEIQRTEQGDSAMYLCASSLASWHTRSYNEQFFGPGTRLTVL.

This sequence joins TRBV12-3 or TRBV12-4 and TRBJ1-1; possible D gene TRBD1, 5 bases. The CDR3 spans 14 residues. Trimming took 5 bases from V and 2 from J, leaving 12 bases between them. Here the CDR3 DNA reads TGTGCCAGCAGTGCCCCACGGGACAACACTGAAGCTTTCTTT. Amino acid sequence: CASSAPRDNTEAFF.

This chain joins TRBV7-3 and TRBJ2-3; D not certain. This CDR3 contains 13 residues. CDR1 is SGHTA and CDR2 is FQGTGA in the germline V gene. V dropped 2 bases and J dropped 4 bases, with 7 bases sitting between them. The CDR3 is CASSLWLADTQYF. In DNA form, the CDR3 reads TGTGCCAGCAGCTTATGGTTAGCAGATACGCAGTATTTT.

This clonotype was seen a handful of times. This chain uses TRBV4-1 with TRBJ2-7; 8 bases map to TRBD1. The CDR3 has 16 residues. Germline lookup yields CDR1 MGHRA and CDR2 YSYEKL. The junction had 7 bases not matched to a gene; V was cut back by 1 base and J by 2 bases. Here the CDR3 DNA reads TGCGCCAGCAGCCAAGGGGGACAGGTTGGGACCTACGAGCAGTACTTC. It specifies CASSQGGQVGTYEQYF.

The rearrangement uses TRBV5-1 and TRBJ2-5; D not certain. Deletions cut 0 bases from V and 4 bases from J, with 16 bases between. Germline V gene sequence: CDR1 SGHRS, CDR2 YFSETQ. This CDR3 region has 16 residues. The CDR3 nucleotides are TGCGCCAGCAGCTTGGTCATAATGGGCGGTATAGAGACCCAGTACTTC. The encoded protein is CASSLVIMGGIETQYF.

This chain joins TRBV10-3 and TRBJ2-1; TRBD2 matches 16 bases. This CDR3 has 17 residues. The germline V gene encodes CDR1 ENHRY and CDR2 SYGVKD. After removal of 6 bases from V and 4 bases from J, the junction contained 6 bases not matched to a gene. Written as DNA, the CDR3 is TGTGCCATCAGCGGGACTAGCGGGGGGGGCATTTACAATGAGCAGTTCTTC. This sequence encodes CAISGTSGGGIYNEQFF.

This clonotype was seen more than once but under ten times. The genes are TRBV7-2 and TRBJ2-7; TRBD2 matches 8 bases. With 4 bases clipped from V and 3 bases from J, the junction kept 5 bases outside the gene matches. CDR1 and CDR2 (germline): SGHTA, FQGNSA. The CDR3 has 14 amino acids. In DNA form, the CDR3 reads TGTGCCAGCAGCTCACTAGCGGAGCTCTACGAGCAGTACTTC. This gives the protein CASSSLAELYEQYF.

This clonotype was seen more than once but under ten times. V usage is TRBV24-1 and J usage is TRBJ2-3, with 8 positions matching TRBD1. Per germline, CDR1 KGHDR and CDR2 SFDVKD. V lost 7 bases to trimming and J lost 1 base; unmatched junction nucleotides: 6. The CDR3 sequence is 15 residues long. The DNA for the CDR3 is TGTGCCACCAGCCGGACAGGGCGGGGCACAGATACGCAGTATTTT. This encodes CATSRTGRGTDTQYF.

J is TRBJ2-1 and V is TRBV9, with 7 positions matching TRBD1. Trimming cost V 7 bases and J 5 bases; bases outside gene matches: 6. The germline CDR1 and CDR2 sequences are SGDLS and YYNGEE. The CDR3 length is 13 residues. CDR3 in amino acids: CASDRDSNNEQFF. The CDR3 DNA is TGTGCCAGCGACCGGGACAGCAACAATGAGCAGTTCTTC.

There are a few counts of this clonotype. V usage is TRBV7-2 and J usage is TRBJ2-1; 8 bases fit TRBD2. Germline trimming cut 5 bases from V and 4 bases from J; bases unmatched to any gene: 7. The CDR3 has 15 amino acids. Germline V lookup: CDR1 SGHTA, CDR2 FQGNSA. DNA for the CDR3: TGTGCCAGCAGCCTTTGGGCGGGGGGATACAATGAGCAGTTCTTC. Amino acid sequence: CASSLWAGGYNEQFF. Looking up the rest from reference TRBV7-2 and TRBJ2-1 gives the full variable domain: GAGVSQSPSNKVTEKGKDVELRCDPISGHTALYWYRQSLGQGLEFLIYFQGNSAPDKSGLPSDRFSAERTGGSVSTLTIQRTQQEDSAVYLCASSLWAGGYNEQFFGPGTRLTVL.

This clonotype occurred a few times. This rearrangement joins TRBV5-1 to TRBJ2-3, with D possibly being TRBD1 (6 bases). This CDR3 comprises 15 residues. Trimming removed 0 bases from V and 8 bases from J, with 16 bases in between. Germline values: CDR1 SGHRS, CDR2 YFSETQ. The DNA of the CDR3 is TGCGCCAGCAGCTTGGCTCAGGGGCTAGGGGGTACGCAGTATTTT. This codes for CASSLAQGLGGTQYF.

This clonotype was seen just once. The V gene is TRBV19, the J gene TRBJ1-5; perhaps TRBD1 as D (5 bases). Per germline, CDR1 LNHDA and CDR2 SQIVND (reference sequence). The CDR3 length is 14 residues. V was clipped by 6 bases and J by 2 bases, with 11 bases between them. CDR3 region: CASRGMGGNQPQHF. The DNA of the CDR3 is TGTGCCAGTAGGGGTATGGGGGGCAATCAGCCCCAGCATTTT.

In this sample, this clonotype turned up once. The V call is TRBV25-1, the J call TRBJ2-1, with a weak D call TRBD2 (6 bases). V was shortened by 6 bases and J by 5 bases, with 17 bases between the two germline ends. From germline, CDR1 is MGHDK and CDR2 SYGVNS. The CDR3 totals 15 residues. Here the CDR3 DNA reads TGTGCCAGCAGGGCGTCGGGACTTGGCCACAATGAGCAGTTCTTC. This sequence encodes CASRASGLGHNEQFF.

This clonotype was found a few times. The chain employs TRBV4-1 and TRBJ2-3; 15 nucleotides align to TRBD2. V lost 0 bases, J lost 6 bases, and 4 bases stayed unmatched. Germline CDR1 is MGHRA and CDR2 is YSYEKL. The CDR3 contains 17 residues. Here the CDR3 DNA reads TGCGCCAGCAGCCAAGAAGGGACTAGCGGGGGGAGGGATACGCAGTATTTT. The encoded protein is CASSQEGTSGGRDTQYF.

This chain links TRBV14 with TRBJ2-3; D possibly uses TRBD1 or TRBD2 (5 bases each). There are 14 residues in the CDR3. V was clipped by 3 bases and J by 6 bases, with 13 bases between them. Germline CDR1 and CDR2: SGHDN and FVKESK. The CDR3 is CASSQETGPDTQYF. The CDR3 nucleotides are TGTGCCAGCAGCCAGGAAACGGGACCCGATACGCAGTATTTT.

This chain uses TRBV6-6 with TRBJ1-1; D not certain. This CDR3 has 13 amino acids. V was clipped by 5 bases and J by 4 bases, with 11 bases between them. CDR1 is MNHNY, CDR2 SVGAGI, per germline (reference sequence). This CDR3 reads CASSLHEGTEAFF. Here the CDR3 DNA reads TGTGCCAGCAGTCTTCATGAGGGCACTGAAGCTTTCTTT.

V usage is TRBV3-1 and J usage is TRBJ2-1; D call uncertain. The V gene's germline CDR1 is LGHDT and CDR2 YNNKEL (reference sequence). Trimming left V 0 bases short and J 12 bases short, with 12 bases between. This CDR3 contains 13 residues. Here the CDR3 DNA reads TGTGCCAGCAGCCAAGAGGCCGACTCGTGGCAGTTCTTC. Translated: CASSQEADSWQFF.

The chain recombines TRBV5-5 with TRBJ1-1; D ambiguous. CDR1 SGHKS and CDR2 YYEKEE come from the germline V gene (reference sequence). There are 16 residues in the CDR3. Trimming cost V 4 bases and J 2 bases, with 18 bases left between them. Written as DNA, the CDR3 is TGTGCCAGCAGCGCCCGCCCAGTTTCCCACAACACTGAAGCTTTCTTT. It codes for CASSARPVSHNTEAFF.

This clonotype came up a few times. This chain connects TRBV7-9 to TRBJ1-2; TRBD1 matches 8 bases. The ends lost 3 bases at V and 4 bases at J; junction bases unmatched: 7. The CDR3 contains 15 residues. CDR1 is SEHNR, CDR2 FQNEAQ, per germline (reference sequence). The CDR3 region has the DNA TGTGCCAGCAGCTTCTCACAGGGGGGACTCTATGGCTACACCTTC. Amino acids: CASSFSQGGLYGYTF. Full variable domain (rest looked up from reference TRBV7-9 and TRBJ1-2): DTGVSQNPRHKITKRGQNVTFRCDPISEHNRLYWYRQTLGQGPEFLTYFQNEAQLEKSRLLSDRFSAERPKGSFSTLEIQRTEQGDSAMYLCASSFSQGGLYGYTFGSGTRLTVV.

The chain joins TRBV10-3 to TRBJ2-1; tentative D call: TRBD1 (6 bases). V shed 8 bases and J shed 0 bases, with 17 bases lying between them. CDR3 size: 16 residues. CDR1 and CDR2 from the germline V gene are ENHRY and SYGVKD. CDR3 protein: CAILSSDSHSYNEQFF. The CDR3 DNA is TGTGCCATCCTTTCGTCGGACAGTCACTCCTACAATGAGCAGTTCTTC.

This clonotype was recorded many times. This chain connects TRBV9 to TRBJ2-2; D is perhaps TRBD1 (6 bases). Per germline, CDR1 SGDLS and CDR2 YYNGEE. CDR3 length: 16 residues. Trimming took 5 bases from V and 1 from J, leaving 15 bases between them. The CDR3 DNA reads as TGTGCCAGCAGACCCCACCAGGGGCTGAACACCGGGGAGCTGTTTTTT. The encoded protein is CASRPHQGLNTGELFF.

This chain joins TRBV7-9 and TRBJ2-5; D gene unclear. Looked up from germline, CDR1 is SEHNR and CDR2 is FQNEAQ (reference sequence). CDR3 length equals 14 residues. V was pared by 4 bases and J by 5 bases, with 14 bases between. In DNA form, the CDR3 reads TGTGCCAGCAGCTACAGCTCCGCGCTCGAGACCCAGTACTTC. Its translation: CASSYSSALETQYF.

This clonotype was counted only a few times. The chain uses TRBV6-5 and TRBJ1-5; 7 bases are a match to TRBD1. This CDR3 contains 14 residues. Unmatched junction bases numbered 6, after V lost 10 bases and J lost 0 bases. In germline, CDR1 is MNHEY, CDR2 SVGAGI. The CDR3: CAILDRLSNQPQHF. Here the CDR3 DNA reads TGTGCCATCCTGGACAGGCTTAGCAATCAGCCCCAGCATTTT.

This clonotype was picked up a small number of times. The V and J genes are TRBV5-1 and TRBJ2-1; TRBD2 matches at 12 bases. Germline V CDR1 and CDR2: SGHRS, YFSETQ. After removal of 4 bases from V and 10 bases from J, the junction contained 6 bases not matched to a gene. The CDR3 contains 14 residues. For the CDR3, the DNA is TGCGCCAGCAGCCTGACTAGCGGGAGCGAGGAGCAGTTCTTC. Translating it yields CASSLTSGSEEQFF.

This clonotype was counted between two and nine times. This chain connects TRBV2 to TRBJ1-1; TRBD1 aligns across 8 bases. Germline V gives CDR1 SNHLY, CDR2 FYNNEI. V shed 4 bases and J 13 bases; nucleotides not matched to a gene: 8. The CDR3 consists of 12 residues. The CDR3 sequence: CASSAAVGTGFF. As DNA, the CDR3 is TGTGCCAGCAGTGCGGCGGTGGGGACAGGTTTCTTT.

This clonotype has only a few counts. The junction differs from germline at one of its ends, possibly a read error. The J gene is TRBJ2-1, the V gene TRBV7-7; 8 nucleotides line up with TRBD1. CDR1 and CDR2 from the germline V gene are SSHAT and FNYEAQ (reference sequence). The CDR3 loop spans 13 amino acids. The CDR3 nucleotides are TGTGCTAGCAGCATCGGACAGGGTGGTGAGCAGTTCTTC. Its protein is CASSIGQGGEQFF.

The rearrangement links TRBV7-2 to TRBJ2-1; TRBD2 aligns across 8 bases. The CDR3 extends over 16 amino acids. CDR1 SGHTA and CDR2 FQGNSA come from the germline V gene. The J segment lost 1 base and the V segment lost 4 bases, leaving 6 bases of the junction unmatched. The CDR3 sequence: CASSWTGTRSYNEQFF. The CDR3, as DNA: TGTGCCAGCAGCTGGACCGGGACTAGGTCCTACAATGAGCAGTTCTTC.

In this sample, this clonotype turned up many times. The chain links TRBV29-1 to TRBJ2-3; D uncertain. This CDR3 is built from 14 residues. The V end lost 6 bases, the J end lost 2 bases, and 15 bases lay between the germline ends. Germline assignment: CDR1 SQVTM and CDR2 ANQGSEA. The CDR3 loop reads CSVVQEGITDTQYF. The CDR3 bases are TGCAGCGTCGTCCAGGAAGGAATCACAGATACGCAGTATTTT.